This entry lists 4 T cell receptor beta chains sequenced from one sample in a study of human T cells and chemical hapten exposure. This sample's time point: patch test 2, 6 weeks after DPC sensitization. Treatment reported: therapeutic diphenylcyclopropenone sensitization with weekly scalp DPC. TCRdb reprocessed the RACE reads with MiXCR, giving one entry per CDR3 protein. The table has 80,000 to 95,000 distinct CDR3 sequences, approximately 10% seen once. This sample comprised whole blood, obtained in connection with sensitization to the hapten diphenylcyclopropenone (DPC). The receptors originated from a man aged 35-49 years with alopecia areata. Some clones in this sample may be carry-over from other donors' samples.

This clonotype was counted many times. The chain employs TRBV11-3 and TRBJ2-2, with D possibly TRBD2 on 5 matching bases. Germline V CDR1 and CDR2: SGHNT, YENEEA. Trimming took off 6 bases at V and 4 bases at J, with 9 bases between the two ends. This CDR3 is built from 13 residues. CDR3 amino acids: CASRGAGTGELFF. The CDR3 coding sequence is TGTGCCAGCAGGGGAGCTGGCACCGGGGAGCTGTTTTTT.

The chain combines TRBV5-6 with TRBJ2-1, with unresolved D. Germline V CDR1 and CDR2: SGHDT, YYEEEE. The CDR3 loop spans 13 amino acids. The V end lost 0 bases, the J end lost 8 bases, and 9 bases lay between the germline ends. The CDR3 coding sequence is TGTGCCAGCAGCTTGGGCAGGCAGGATGAGCAGTTCTTC. Translated: CASSLGRQDEQFF.

This chain joins TRBV6-5 and TRBJ2-3; tentative D call: TRBD2 (5 bases). Germline V gene data show CDR1 as MNHEY and CDR2 as SVGAGI. The ends were cut back, 5 bases at V and 0 bases at J, with 15 bases in the middle. CDR3 length: 16 amino acids. In DNA form, the CDR3 reads TGTGCCAGCAGTCAAACACTAGTTTCTAGCACAGATACGCAGTATTTT. Translation gives CASSQTLVSSTDTQYF.

The genes are TRBV6-5 and TRBJ1-1; 11 nucleotides agree with TRBD1. Trimming at V came to 8 bases and at J to 5 bases, leaving 13 bases not matched to a gene. Germline V gives CDR1 MNHEY, CDR2 SVGAGI. CDR3 length: 16 residues. The CDR3 here is CASQRRVGTGGTEAFF. As DNA, the CDR3 is TGTGCCAGCCAACGGCGCGTAGGGACAGGGGGAACTGAAGCTTTCTTT.